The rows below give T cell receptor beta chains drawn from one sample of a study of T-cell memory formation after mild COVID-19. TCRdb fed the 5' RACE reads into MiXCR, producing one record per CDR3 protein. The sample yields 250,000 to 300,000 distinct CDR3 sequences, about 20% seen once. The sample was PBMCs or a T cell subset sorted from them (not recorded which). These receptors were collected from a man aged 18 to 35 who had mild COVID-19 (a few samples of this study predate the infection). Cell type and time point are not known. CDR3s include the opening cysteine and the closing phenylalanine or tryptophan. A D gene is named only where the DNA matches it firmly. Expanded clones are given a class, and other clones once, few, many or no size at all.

TGCGCCAGCAGCCAAGATCCCCGTCAGTCCTACGAGCAGTACTTC	CASSQDPRQSYEQYF	TRBV4-3	TRBJ2-7	NA	few
TGCAGTGCTAGGGAGGGGGCGAAGGACACTGAAGCTTTCTTT	CSAREGAKDTEAFF	TRBV20-1	TRBJ1-1	TRBD1	NA
TGCGCCAGCAGCCACTTTAGGCACAGGGAAGGAAGGACTAATGAAAAACTGTTTTTT	CASSHFRHREGRTNEKLFF	TRBV4-1	TRBJ1-4	NA	few
TGTGCCAGCAGGTCTACAGGGTTGGGCACAGATACGCAGTATTTT	CASRSTGLGTDTQYF	TRBV12-3/TRBV12-4	TRBJ2-3	NA	many
TGTGCCAGCAGCGCCGGGGAGACCCAGTACTTC	CASSAGETQYF	TRBV7-9	TRBJ2-5	NA	many
TGCGCCAGCAGAGCCCAGGGGGATCGGGATACGCAGTATTTT	CASRAQGDRDTQYF	TRBV5-1	TRBJ2-3	TRBD1	few
TGCGCCAGCAGCCACGGACGGACAGGGGCTAATGAAAAACTGTTTTTT	CASSHGRTGANEKLFF	TRBV4-1	TRBJ1-4	TRBD1	few
TGTGCTAGTGGTTTGGTACAGGGGAGCTCCTACAATGAGCAGTTCTTC	CASGLVQGSSYNEQFF	TRBV12-5	TRBJ2-1	TRBD1	NA
TGCAGCGTCGAACTAGCGGGGGCCACGGGGGAGCAGTTCTTC	CSVELAGATGEQFF	TRBV29-1	TRBJ2-1	TRBD2	few
TGTGCCAGTAGTGACCGGGACAAGGCCAGCGTTGTGTCTGAAGCTTTCTTT	CASSDRDKASVVSEAFF	TRBV19	TRBJ1-1	NA	NA
TGTGCCAGCAGCGTAGCGGCAGGGCGGTTGGAGACCCAGTACTTC	CASSVAAGRLETQYF	TRBV9	TRBJ2-5	NA	few
TGTGCCAGCAGCCCCGCCTGGCGGGGGCCCCCAGGGCAGTATTTT	CASSPAWRGPPGQYF	TRBV5-5	TRBJ2-3	NA	NA
TGCAGCGTTGCTCGGGAGGGGCGAGGGACCGGGGAGCTGTTTTTT	CSVAREGRGTGELFF	TRBV29-1	TRBJ2-2	TRBD2	NA
TGTGCTAGTGGTCCGGGACAGGGGGCGAAACGGAGCAATCAGCCCCAGCATTTT	CASGPGQGAKRSNQPQHF	TRBV12-5	TRBJ1-5	TRBD1	NA
TGTGCCAGCATCCCTGGGGACAGGGGGACCGGGGAGCTGTTTTTT	CASIPGDRGTGELFF	TRBV12-3/TRBV12-4	TRBJ2-2	TRBD1	NA
TGCGCCAGCAGCCAAGCCTACAGGGCCCATCCCCCCCGGGGCAATGAGCAGTTCTTC	CASSQAYRAHPPRGNEQFF	TRBV4-3	TRBJ2-1	NA	few
TGCAGCGTTGAAGAGCTCTTCGAGCAGTTCTTC	CSVEELFEQFF	TRBV29-1	TRBJ2-1	NA	few
TGTGCCAGCAGTCAACGGGACAGGGGGGACGGGGAGCTGTTTTTT	CASSQRDRGDGELFF	TRBV7-2	TRBJ2-2	TRBD1	NA
TGCAGCGTGAACGGGGGCACCATAGATACGCAGTATTTT	CSVNGGTIDTQYF	TRBV29-1	TRBJ2-3	NA	NA
TGTGCCAGCAGCGCGTTGCCTAGCGCGCGGACCCAGTACTTC	CASSALPSARTQYF	TRBV7-2	TRBJ2-5	NA	NA
TGTGCCAGCAGCCTAGATTGGGGCAAAAGGGCACCCCTCCACTTT	CASSLDWGKRAPLHF	TRBV7-2	TRBJ1-6	NA	NA
TGTGCCAGCAGCCAACTACCGGGACAGGGGCATCAGCCCCAGCATTTT	CASSQLPGQGHQPQHF	TRBV3-1	TRBJ1-5	TRBD1	few
TGCAGCGTTGTAGGGACAGGGTTCTCCGAGCAGTACTTC	CSVVGTGFSEQYF	TRBV29-1	TRBJ2-7	TRBD1	NA
TGTGCCAGCAGCCCGGGACAGACTAATGAAAAACTGTTTTTT	CASSPGQTNEKLFF	TRBV28	TRBJ1-4	TRBD1	NA
TGCGCCAGCAGCCAAGGCCGGGGGGACTTTAACTATGGCTACACCTTC	CASSQGRGDFNYGYTF	TRBV4-1	TRBJ1-2	NA	NA
TGCGCCAGCAGCCGGTCGGCGGCCACTGAAGCTTTCTTT	CASSRSAATEAFF	TRBV5-1	TRBJ1-1	NA	NA
TGTGCCAGCAGCGTCCGACAGGGGATAAACACCGGGGAGCTGTTTTTT	CASSVRQGINTGELFF	TRBV7-6	TRBJ2-2	TRBD1	few
TGCGCCAGCAGCTTGGGGACCCCCGAGGGGGGCTACACCTTC	CASSLGTPEGGYTF	TRBV5-1	TRBJ1-2	NA	many
TGTGCCAGCCGCCAAGGGTCAGGGTTGCAGTATGGCTACACCTTC	CASRQGSGLQYGYTF	TRBV7-2	TRBJ1-2	NA	NA
TGTGCCAGCAGCCCGGGGTTTGGGGACAAGAACAATGAGCAGTTCTTC	CASSPGFGDKNNEQFF	TRBV7-8	TRBJ2-1	NA	many
TGTGCCAGCAGCTTGTATCCGGCAGACCAAGAGACCCAGTACTTC	CASSLYPADQETQYF	TRBV5-5	TRBJ2-5	NA	NA
TGTGCCAGCACGCCTTCGGGACATCTGTTTGAAAAACTGTTTTTT	CASTPSGHLFEKLFF	TRBV6-1	TRBJ1-4	NA	few
TGTGCCAGCAGGAAAGGACGGGTAAGCAATCAGCCCCAGCATTTT	CASRKGRVSNQPQHF	TRBV6-2/TRBV6-3	TRBJ1-5	NA	NA
TGTGCCAGCAGTTTGGGCGGGGGGCGCCCCTACAATGAGCAGTTCTTC	CASSLGGGRPYNEQFF	TRBV12-3/TRBV12-4	TRBJ2-1	TRBD2	NA
TGCGCCAGCAGCGGCAGTCGGAGCTCTGGGGCCAACGTCCTGACTTTC	CASSGSRSSGANVLTF	TRBV5-1	TRBJ2-6	NA	few
TGCAGCGTTGAAGATCTTGGTTCGCGAGATACGCAGTATTTT	CSVEDLGSRDTQYF	TRBV29-1	TRBJ2-3	NA	many
TGTGCCAGCAGCCGCGTATCCGCCGGGGAGCTGTTTTTT	CASSRVSAGELFF	TRBV3-1	TRBJ2-2	NA	NA
TGTGCCAGCAGCTTAGATGGGACTGAAGCTTTCTTT	CASSLDGTEAFF	TRBV7-9	TRBJ1-1	NA	NA
TGCAGCGTTTCTGGTGACAGAGATTCCCCTCTAAGGGCCAACGTCCTGACTTTC	CSVSGDRDSPLRANVLTF	TRBV29-1	TRBJ2-6	NA	few
TGTGCCAGCTCACCACCGAGGACAGCCAACACTGAAGCTTTCTTT	CASSPPRTANTEAFF	TRBV18	TRBJ1-1	NA	NA
TGTGCCAGCACACGGGACAGGGGGCCTGATACGCAGTATTTT	CASTRDRGPDTQYF	TRBV7-2	TRBJ2-3	TRBD1	NA
TGCAGCGCCCACGGGGCCACGCAGTATTTT	CSAHGATQYF	TRBV29-1	TRBJ2-3	NA	NA
TGTGCCAGTGGTGAGGGGGGAGATACGCAGTATTTT	CASGEGGDTQYF	TRBV5-4	TRBJ2-3	NA	NA
TGTGCCGCGGGGCCGAGGGGAGAGACCCAGTACTTC	CAAGPRGETQYF	TRBV10-3	TRBJ2-5	NA	few
TGTGCCAGCACATCACTCGGGTCCCCGACCGGGGAGCTGTTTTTT	CASTSLGSPTGELFF	TRBV18	TRBJ2-2	NA	NA
TGCGCCAGCAGCCCGGGACCTAGCTACGATGAGACCCAGTACTTC	CASSPGPSYDETQYF	TRBV5-1	TRBJ2-5	NA	NA
TGTGCCAGCAGCCAAGATAGGCGGACAGGGGGTACCGGGGAGCTGTTTTTT	CASSQDRRTGGTGELFF	TRBV3-1	TRBJ2-2	TRBD1	NA
TGCAGTGCCCTTCTGCCCCCTGGGATGAACACTGAAGCTTTCTTT	CSALLPPGMNTEAFF	TRBV20-1	TRBJ1-1	NA	NA